Given below is one TCR beta chain in context. The antigen remains unidentified. Profiling relied on immunoSEQ multiplex PCR, and the TCRdb table lists in-frame clones only, not all of them. Of fewer than 25,000 clones in the sample, about three quarters are singletons; the top ten hold less than 25%. This sample was taken from a study of vaccination effects on CD4 cells after COVID-19. About the research overall: The post-vaccine samples were taken, at the median, 72 days after the second dose.

This CDR3 contains 15 residues. V lost 6 bases, J lost 10 bases, and 22 bases lay in between. Per germline, CDR1 SGHAT and CDR2 FQNNGV. Prior to sequencing, the ViraFEST assay stimulated PBMC with viral peptide pools, which expanded the antigen-specific CD4+ T cells. It was after nine to ten days of culture that CD4+ T cells were isolated. Each person got two doses of an mRNA SARS-CoV-2 vaccine, BNT162b2 or mRNA-1273. About 2 million PBMC were placed in each well, which was supplemented with approximately 10 IU/ml IL-2 and about 10 ug/ml peptides. Both day 3 and day 7 saw half the medium replaced with IL-2 medium. Study conclusions and caveats: Common cold coronavirus cross-reactivity was shown by only 1 of 255 vaccine-induced clones in healthy vaccinees.

The source is a human donor who received a COVID-19 vaccine. The sequenced sample was CD4+ T cells from PBMCs cultured with HCoV-NL63 spike peptides, obtained after COVID-19 vaccination. The chain has TRBV11-2 and TRBJ2-1; perhaps TRBD2 as D (6 bases). The CDR3 DNA sequence: TGTGCCAGCAGATTCGGACCCCTTATTGGGGGGGAGCAGTTCTTC. This gives the protein CASRFGPLIGGEQFF.